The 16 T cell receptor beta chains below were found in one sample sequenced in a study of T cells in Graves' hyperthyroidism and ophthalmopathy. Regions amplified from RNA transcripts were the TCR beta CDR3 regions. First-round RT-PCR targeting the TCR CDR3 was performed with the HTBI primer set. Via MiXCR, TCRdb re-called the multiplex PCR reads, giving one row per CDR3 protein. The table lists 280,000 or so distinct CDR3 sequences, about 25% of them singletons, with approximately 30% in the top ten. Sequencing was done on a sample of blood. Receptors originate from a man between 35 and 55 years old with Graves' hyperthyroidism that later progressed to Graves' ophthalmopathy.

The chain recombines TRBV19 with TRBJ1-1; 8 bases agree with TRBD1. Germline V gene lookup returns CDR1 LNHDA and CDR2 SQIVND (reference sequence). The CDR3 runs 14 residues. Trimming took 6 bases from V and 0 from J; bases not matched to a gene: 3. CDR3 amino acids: CASRDRVLNTEAFF. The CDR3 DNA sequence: TGTGCCAGTAGGGACAGGGTCTTGAACACTGAAGCTTTCTTT. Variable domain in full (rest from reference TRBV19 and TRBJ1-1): DGGITQSPKYLFRKEGQNVTLSCEQNLNHDAMYWYRQDPGQGLRLIYYSQIVNDFQKGDIAEGYSVSREKKESFPLTVTSAQKNPTAFYLCASRDRVLNTEAFFGQGTRLTVV.

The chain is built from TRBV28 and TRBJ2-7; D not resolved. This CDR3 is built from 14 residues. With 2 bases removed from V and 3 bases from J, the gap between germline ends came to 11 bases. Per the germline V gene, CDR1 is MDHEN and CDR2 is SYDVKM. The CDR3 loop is CASSLRAYNYEQYF. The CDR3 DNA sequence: TGTGCCAGCAGTTTAAGAGCTTATAACTACGAGCAGTACTTC.

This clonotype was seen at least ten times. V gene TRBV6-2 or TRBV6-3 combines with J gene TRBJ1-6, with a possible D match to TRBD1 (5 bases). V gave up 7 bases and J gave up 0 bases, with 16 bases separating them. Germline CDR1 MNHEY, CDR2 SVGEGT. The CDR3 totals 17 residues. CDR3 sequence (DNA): TGTGCCAGCACCATCCGGGACTCGAGCTCCTATAATTCACCCCTCCACTTT. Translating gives CASTIRDSSSYNSPLHF.

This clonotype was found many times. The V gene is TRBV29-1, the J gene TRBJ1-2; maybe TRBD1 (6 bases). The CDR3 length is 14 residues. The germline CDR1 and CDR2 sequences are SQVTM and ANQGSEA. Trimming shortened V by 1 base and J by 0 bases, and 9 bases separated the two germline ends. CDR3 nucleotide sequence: TGCAGCGTTGAAGTCCAGGGGACTAACTATGGCTACACCTTC. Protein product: CSVEVQGTNYGYTF.

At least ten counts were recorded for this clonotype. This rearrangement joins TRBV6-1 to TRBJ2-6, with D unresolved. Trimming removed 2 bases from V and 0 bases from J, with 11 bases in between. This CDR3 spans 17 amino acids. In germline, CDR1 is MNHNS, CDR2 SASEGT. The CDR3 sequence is CASSERWLNSGANVLTF. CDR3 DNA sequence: TGTGCCAGCAGTGAAAGGTGGCTGAACTCTGGGGCCAACGTCCTGACTTTC.

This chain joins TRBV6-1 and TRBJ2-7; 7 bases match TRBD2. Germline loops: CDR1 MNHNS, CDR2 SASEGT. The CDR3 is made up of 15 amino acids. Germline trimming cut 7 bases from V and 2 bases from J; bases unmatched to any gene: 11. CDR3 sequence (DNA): TGTGCCAGCAATCCGGGACTAAAAATACCCTACGAGCAGTACTTC. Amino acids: CASNPGLKIPYEQYF.

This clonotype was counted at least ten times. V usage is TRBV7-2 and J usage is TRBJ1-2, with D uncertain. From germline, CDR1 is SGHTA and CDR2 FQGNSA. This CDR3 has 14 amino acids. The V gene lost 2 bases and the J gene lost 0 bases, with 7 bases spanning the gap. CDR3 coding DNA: TGTGCCAGCAGCTTACTCCGGACTAACTATGGCTACACCTTC. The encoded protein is CASSLLRTNYGYTF.

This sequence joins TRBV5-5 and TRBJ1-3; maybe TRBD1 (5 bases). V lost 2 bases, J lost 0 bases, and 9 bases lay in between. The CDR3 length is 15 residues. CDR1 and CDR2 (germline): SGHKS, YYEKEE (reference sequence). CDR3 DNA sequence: TGTGCCAGCAGCTTCGGGCAGGGCTCTGGAAACACCATATATTTT. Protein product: CASSFGQGSGNTIYF. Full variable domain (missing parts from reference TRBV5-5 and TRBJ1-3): DAGVTQSPTHLIKTRGQQVTLRCSPISGHKSVSWYQQVLGQGPQFIFQYYEKEERGRGNFPDRFSARQFPNYSSELNVNALLLGDSALYLCASSFGQGSGNTIYFGEGSWLTVV.

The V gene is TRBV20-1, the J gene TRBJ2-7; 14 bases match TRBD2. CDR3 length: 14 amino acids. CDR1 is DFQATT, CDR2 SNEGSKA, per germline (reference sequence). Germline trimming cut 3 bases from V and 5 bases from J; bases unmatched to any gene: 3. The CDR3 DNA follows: TGCAGTGCTAGGGGACTAGCGGGAGACCACGAGCAGTACTTC. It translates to CSARGLAGDHEQYF.

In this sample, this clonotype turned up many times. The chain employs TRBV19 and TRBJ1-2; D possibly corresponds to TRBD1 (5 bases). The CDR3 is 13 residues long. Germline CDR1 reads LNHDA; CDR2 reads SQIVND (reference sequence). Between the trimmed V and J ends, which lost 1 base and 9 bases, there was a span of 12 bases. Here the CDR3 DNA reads TGTGCCAGTAGTATAGGGGTCCCGGGGCGCTACACCTTC. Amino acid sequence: CASSIGVPGRYTF.

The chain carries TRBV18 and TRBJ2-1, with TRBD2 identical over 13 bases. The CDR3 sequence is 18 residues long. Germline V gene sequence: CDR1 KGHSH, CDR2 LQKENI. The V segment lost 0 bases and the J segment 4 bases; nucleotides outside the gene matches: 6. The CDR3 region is CASSPPRLAGGPYNEQFF. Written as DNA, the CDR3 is TGTGCCAGCTCACCACCCCGACTAGCGGGAGGACCTTACAATGAGCAGTTCTTC.

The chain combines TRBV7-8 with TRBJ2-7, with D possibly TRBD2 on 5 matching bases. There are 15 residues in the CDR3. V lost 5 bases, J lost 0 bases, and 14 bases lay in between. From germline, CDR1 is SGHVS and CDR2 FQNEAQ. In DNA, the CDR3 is TGTGCCAGCAGCCCTCCGGGGAAGGGCTCCTACGAGCAGTACTTC. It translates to CASSPPGKGSYEQYF.

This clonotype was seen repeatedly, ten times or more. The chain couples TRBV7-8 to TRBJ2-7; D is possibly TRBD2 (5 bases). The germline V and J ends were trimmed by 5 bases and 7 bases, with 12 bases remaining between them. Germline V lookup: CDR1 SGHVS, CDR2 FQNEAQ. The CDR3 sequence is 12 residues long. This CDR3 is CASSALAGEQYF. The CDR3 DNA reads TGTGCCAGCAGCGCGCTAGCTGGGGAGCAGTACTTC.

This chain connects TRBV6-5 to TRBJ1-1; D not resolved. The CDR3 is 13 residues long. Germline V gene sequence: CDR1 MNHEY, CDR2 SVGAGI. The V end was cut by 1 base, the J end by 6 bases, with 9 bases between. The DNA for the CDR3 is TGTGCCAGCAGTTACTGGGGTGTAGCTGAAGCTTTCTTT. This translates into CASSYWGVAEAFF.

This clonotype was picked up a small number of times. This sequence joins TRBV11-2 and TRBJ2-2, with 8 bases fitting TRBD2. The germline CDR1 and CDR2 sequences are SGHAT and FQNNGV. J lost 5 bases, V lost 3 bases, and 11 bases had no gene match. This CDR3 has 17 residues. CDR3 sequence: CASSFSGGLFSTGELFF. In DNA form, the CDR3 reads TGTGCCAGCAGCTTTTCGGGAGGGCTTTTCTCTACCGGGGAGCTGTTTTTT. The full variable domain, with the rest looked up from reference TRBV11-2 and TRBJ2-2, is EAGVAQSPRYKIIEKRQSVAFWCNPISGHATLYWYQQILGQGPKLLIQFQNNGVVDDSQLPKDRFSAERLKGVDSTLKIQPAKLEDSAVYLCASSFSGGLFSTGELFFGEGSRLTVL.

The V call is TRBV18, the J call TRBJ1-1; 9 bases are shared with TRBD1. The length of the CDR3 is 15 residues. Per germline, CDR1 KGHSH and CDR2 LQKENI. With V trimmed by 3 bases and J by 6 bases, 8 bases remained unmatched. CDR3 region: CASSPQAGQGPEAFF. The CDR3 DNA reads TGTGCCAGCTCACCTCAGGCGGGACAGGGCCCTGAAGCTTTCTTT.